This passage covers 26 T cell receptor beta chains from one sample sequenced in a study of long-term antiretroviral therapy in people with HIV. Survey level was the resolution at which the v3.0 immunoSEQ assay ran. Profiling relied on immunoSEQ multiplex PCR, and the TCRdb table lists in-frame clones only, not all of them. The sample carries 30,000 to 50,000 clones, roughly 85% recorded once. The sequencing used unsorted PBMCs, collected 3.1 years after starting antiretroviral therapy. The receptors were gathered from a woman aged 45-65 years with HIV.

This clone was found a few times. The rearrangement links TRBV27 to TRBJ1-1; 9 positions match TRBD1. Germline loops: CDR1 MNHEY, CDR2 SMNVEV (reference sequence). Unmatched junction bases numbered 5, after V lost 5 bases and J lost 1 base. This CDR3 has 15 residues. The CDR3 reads CASSPMGQGNTEAFF. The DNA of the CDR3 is TGTGCCAGCAGTCCAATGGGACAGGGGAACACTGAAGCTTTCTTT.

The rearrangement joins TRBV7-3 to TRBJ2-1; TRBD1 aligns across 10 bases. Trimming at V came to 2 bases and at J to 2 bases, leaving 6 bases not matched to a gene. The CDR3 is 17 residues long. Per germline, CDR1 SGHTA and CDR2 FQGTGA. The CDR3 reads CASSLSGQGGTYNEQFF. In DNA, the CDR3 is TGTGCCAGCAGCTTATCCGGACAGGGGGGCACCTACAATGAGCAGTTCTTC. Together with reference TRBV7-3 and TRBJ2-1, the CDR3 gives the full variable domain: GAGVSQTPSNKVTEKGKYVELRCDPISGHTALYWYRQSLGQGPEFLIYFQGTGAADDSGLPNDRFFAVRPEGSVSTLKIQRTERGDSAVYLCASSLSGQGGTYNEQFFGPGTRLTVL.

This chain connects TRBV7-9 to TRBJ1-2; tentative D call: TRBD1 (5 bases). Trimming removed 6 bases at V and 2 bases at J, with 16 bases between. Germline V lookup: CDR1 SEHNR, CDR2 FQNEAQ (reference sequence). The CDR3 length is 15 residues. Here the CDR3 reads CASRREGQGNYGYTF. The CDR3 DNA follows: TGTGCCAGCAGGAGGGAAGGGCAGGGAAACTATGGCTACACCTTC.

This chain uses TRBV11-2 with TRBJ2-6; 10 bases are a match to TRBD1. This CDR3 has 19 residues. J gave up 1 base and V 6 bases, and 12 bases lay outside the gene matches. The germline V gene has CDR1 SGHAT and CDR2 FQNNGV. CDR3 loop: CASSPGTGAPLSGANVLTF. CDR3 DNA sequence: TGTGCCAGCAGTCCCGGGACAGGGGCGCCCCTTTCTGGGGCCAACGTCCTGACTTTC. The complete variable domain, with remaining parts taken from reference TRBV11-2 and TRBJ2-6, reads EAGVAQSPRYKIIEKRQSVAFWCNPISGHATLYWYQQILGQGPKLLIQFQNNGVVDDSQLPKDRFSAERLKGVDSTLKIQPAKLEDSAVYLCASSPGTGAPLSGANVLTFGAGSRLTVL.

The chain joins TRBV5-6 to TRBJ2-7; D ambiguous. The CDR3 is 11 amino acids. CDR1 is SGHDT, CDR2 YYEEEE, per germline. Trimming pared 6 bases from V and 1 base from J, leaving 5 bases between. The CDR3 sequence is CASTNSYEQYF. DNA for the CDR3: TGTGCCAGCACCAATTCCTACGAGCAGTACTTC.

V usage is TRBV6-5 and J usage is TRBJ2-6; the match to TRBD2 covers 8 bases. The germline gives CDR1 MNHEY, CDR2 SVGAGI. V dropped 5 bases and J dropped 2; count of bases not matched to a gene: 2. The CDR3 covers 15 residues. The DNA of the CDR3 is TGTGCCAGCAGTCGGGGGGGCACTGGGGCCAACGTCCTGACTTTC. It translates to CASSRGGTGANVLTF.

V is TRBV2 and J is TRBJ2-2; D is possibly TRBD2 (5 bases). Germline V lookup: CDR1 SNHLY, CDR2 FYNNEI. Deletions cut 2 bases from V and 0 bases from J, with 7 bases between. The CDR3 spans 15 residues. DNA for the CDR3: TGTGCCAGCAGTGAACTAGCATCGAACACCGGGGAGCTGTTTTTT. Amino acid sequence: CASSELASNTGELFF.

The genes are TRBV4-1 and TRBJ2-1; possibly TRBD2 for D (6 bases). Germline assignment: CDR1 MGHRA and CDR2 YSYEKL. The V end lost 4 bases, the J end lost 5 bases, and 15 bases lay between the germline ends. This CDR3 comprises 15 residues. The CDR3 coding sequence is TGCGCCAGCAGCCTCCGGGACTTAGACAACAATGAGCAGTTCTTC. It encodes CASSLRDLDNNEQFF.

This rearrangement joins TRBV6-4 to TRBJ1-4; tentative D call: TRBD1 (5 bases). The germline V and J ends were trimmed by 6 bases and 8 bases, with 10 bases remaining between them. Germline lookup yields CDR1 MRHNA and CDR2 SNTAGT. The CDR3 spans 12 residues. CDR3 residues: CASSSRGEKLFF. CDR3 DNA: TGTGCCAGCAGCTCCCGGGGGGAAAAACTGTTTTTT.

The CDR3 here is CASSPLGEANEKLFF. The DNA of the CDR3 is TGTGCCAGCAGCCCCCTCGGCGAGGCTAATGAAAAACTGTTTTTT. The genes are TRBV27 and TRBJ1-4, with D unresolved. Germline loops: CDR1 MNHEY, CDR2 SMNVEV (reference sequence). Trimming pared 6 bases from V and 3 bases from J, leaving 14 bases between. This CDR3 region has 15 residues.

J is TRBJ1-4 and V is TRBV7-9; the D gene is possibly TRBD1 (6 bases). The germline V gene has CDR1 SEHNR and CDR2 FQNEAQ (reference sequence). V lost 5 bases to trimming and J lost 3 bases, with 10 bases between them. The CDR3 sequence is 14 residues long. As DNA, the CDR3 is TGTGCCAGCAGCAGGGGGGGGGCTAATGAAAAACTGTTTTTT. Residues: CASSRGGANEKLFF.

CDR3 sequence (DNA): TGCGCCAGCAGCCAAGTGGCGGGCAGCTCTAACTATGGCTACACCTTC. Its translation: CASSQVAGSSNYGYTF. V and J are TRBV4-1 and TRBJ1-2; D gene unclear. V was clipped by 1 base and J by 0 bases, with 12 bases between them. This CDR3 contains 16 residues. In germline, CDR1 is MGHRA, CDR2 YSYEKL.

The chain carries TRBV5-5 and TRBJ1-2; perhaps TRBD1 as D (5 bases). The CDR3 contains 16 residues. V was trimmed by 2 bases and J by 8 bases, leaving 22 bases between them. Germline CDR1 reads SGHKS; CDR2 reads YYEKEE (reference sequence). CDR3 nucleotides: TGTGCCAGCAGCTTTGGGGACGGCCGTATGGTTGTGGGCTACACCTTC. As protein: CASSFGDGRMVVGYTF.

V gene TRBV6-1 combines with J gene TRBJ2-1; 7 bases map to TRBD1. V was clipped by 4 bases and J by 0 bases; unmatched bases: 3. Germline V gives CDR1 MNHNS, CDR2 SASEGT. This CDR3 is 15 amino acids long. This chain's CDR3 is CASSVQGSSYNEQFF. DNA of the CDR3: TGTGCCAGCAGTGTACAGGGGAGCTCCTACAATGAGCAGTTCTTC.

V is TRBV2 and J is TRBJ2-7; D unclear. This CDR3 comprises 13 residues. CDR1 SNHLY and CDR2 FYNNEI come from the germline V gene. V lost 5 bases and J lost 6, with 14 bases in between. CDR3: CASSLTEKSEQYF. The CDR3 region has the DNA TGTGCCAGCAGTCTAACAGAAAAATCCGAGCAGTACTTC.

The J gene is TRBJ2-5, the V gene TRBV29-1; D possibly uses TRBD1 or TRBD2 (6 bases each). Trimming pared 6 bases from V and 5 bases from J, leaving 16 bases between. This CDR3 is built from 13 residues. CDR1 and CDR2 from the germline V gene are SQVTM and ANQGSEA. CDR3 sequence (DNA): TGCAGCGTCCACCCTGTGGGGGGCGAGACCCAGTACTTC. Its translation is CSVHPVGGETQYF. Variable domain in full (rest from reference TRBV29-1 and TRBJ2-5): SAVISQKPSRDICQRGTSLTIQCQVDSQVTMMFWYRQQPGQSLTLIATANQGSEATYESGFVIDKFPISRPNLTFSTLTVSNMSPEDSSIYLCSVHPVGGETQYFGPGTRLLVL.

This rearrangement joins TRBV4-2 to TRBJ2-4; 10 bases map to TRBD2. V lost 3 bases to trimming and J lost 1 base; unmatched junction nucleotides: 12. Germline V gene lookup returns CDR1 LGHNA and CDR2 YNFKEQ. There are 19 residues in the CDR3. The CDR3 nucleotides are TGTGCCAGCAGCCATCCCCTAGCGGGGGCCCTCCGGGCCAAAAACATTCAGTACTTC. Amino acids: CASSHPLAGALRAKNIQYF.

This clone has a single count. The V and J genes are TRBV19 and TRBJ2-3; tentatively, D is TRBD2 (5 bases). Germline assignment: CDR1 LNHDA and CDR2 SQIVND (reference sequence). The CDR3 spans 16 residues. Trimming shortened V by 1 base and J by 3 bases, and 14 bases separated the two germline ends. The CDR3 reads CASSIAPATGTDTQYF. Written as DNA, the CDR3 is TGTGCCAGTAGTATAGCCCCAGCGACGGGGACAGATACGCAGTATTTT.

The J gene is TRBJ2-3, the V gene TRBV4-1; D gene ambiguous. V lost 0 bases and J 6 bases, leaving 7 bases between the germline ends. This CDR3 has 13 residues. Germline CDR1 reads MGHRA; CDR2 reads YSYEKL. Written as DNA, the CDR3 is TGCGCCAGCAGCCAAGATCGAAGGGATACGCAGTATTTT. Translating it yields CASSQDRRDTQYF.

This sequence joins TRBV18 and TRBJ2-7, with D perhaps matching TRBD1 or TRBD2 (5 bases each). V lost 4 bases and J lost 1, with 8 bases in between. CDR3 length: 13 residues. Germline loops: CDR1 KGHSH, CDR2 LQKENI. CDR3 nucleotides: TGTGCCAGCTCACGGGACCCTTCCTACGAGCAGTACTTC. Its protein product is CASSRDPSYEQYF.

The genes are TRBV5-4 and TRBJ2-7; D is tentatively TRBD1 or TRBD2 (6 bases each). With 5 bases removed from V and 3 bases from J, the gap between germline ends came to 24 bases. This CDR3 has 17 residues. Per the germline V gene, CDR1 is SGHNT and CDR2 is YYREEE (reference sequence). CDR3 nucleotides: TGTGCCAGCAGATATGGCGGAGGGCTAGACAGGTTCTACGAGCAGTACTTC. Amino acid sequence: CASRYGGGLDRFYEQYF.

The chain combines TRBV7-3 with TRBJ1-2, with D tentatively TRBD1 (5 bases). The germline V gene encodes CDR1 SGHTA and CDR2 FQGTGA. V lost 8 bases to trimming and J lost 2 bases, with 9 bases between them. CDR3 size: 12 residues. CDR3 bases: TGTGCCAGCCGCGAGGGGAACTATGGCTACACCTTC. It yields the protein CASREGNYGYTF.

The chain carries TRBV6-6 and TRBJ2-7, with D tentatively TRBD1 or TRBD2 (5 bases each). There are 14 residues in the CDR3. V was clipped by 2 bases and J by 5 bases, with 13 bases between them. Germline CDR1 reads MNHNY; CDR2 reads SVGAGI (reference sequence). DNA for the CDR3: TGTGCCAGCAGTTACGAATCAGGGAGCAACGAGCAGTACTTC. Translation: CASSYESGSNEQYF.

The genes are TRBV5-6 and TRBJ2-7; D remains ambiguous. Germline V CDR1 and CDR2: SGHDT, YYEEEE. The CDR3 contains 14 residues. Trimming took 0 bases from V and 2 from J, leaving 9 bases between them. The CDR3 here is CASSLANGAYEQYF. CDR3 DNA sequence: TGTGCCAGCAGCTTGGCCAACGGTGCCTACGAGCAGTACTTC. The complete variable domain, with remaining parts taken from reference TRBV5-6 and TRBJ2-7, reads DAGVTQSPTHLIKTRGQQVTLRCSPKSGHDTVSWYQQALGQGPQFIFQYYEEEERQRGNFPDRFSGHQFPNYSSELNVNALLLGDSALYLCASSLANGAYEQYFGPGTRLTVT.

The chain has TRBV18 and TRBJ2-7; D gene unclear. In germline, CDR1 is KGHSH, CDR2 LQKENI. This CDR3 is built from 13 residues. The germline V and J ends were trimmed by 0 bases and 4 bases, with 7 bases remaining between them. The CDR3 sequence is CASSPPGEYEQYF. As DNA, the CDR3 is TGTGCCAGCTCACCACCGGGCGAGTACGAGCAGTACTTC.

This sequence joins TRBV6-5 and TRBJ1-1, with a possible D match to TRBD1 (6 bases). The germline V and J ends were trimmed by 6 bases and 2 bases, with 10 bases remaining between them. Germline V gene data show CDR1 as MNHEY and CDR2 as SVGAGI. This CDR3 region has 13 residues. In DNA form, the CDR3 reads TGTGCCAGCAGCAAGACAGGAAACACTGAAGCTTTCTTT. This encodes CASSKTGNTEAFF.